A selection of T cell receptor beta chains follows, all from one sample in a study of T cells in Graves' hyperthyroidism and ophthalmopathy. Using its own MiXCR run on the multiplex PCR reads, TCRdb lists one record per CDR3 protein. The table includes about 840,000 distinct CDR3 sequences, about 38% detected once. Material for sequencing was blood. The receptors originated from a man younger than 35 with Graves' hyperthyroidism. Each CDR3 is given with its conserved first and last residue. The order of the fields is V gene, J gene, clone size, D gene, CDR3 DNA, CDR3 protein. D genes are given only for firm matches. Size values are once, few and many counts, or a class for expanded clones, and some rows have none.

TRBV7-2	TRBJ1-1	once	NA	TGCGCCAGCAGCCAAGATGGCAGGGAAGACACTGAAGCTTTCTTT	CASSQDGREDTEAFF
TRBV20-1	TRBJ2-7	NA	NA	TGCAGTGCTCCCAACAGGGGAGGGTCCTACGAGCAGTACTTC	CSAPNRGGSYEQYF
TRBV7-9	TRBJ2-5	many	NA	TGTGCCAGCAGCGGGACACAGGGAATCCAAGAGACCCAGTACTTC	CASSGTQGIQETQYF
TRBV7-6	TRBJ2-7	many	NA	TGTGCCAGCAGCGCAGCCCCTAGCTCCTACGAGCAGTACTTC	CASSAAPSSYEQYF
TRBV14	TRBJ1-1	few	NA	TGTGCCAGCAGCCGGATTGGGGGGGTATACACTGAAGCTTTCTTT	CASSRIGGVYTEAFF
TRBV29-1	TRBJ1-1	many	TRBD1	TGCAGCGTAGGGGGGGGACAGGAGAAGAACACTGAAGCTTTCTTT	CSVGGGQEKNTEAFF
TRBV7-9	TRBJ2-6	many	NA	TGTGCCAGCAGCTTGGACTATCAAGCCAACGTCCTGACTTTC	CASSLDYQANVLTF
TRBV5-6	TRBJ1-6	many	NA	TGTGCCAGCAGCTTGATAGGGCGAGGTTCACCCCTCCACTTT	CASSLIGRGSPLHF
TRBV29-1	TRBJ1-2	NA	TRBD1	TGCAGCGTTGAAGCCGAAAGGACAGGGACGGTGGGCTACACCTTC	CSVEAERTGTVGYTF
TRBV7-9	TRBJ2-7	few	TRBD1	TGTGCCAGCAGCCAAGCCCCTGGGACAGGGGGCTACGAGCAGTACTTC	CASSQAPGTGGYEQYF
TRBV7-9	TRBJ2-2	many	TRBD1	TGTGCCAGCAGCACCTGGACAGGGGGTGACACCGGGGAGCTGTTTTTT	CASSTWTGGDTGELFF
TRBV29-1	TRBJ2-7	many	NA	TGCAGCGTTGAAGATGTAGGGAGCGAGCAGTACTTC	CSVEDVGSEQYF
TRBV19	TRBJ2-2	NA	NA	TGTGCCAGTAGAGGATTTGCAGGGCTGTCGAACACCGGGGAGCTGTTTTTT	CASRGFAGLSNTGELFF
TRBV10-3	TRBJ1-3	NA	NA	TGTGCCATCAGTGACAGGCTGCGCTCTGGAAACACCATATATTTT	CAISDRLRSGNTIYF
TRBV7-8	TRBJ1-1	NA	TRBD1	TGTGCCAGCAGGGCCACAGGGGGCTTTGGCACTGAAGCTTTCTTT	CASRATGGFGTEAFF
TRBV12-3/TRBV12-4	TRBJ1-5	NA	NA	TGTGCCAGCAGTTTGTACGGGTGGGGCAGCAATCAGCCCCAGCATTTT	CASSLYGWGSNQPQHF
TRBV5-4	TRBJ1-6	NA	TRBD1	TGTGCCAGCAGCTTGCCCGGGACAGATTTGAATTCACCCCTCCACTTT	CASSLPGTDLNSPLHF
TRBV9	TRBJ2-5	NA	TRBD2	TGTGCCAGCAGTGTAACGTTCGGACGGGAGGCGGTTGAGACCCAGTACTTC	CASSVTFGREAVETQYF
TRBV7-8	TRBJ2-5	NA	NA	TGTGCCAGCAGCCAAGAACGGGATCTGGCAGTTCAAGAGACCCATTACTTC	CASSQERDLAVQETHYF
TRBV24-1	TRBJ1-1	once	TRBD1	TGTGCCACCAGTTCCCCCTCGACAGGGGGCATTACTGAAGCTTTCTTT	CATSSPSTGGITEAFF
TRBV4-1	TRBJ1-1	NA	NA	TGCGCCAGCAGCCAAGGTCCCCGGGGATCTGAAGCTTTCTTT	CASSQGPRGSEAFF
TRBV5-1	TRBJ2-7	few	TRBD1	TGCGCCAGCAGTTTCCGGACAGGGGACTACGAGCAGTACTTC	CASSFRTGDYEQYF
TRBV25-1	TRBJ1-4	NA	NA	TGTGCCAGCTACGCCTCTATGACAGGATTTAATGAAAAACTGTTTTTT	CASYASMTGFNEKLFF
TRBV5-8	TRBJ1-1	many	NA	TGTGCCAGCAGCTTGACTGAGTGGGCGGACACTGAAGCTTTCTTT	CASSLTEWADTEAFF
TRBV2	TRBJ2-6	NA	NA	TGTGCCAGCAGTGACCCGGAGGTGGGCGCCAACGTCCTGACTTTC	CASSDPEVGANVLTF
TRBV20-1	TRBJ1-1	few	NA	TGCAGTGCTAGAACCATGAACACTGAAGCTTTCTTT	CSARTMNTEAFF
TRBV10-3	TRBJ1-4	NA	NA	TGTGCCATCAGTGAGTCGCCAGGGACGTTGGAAAAACTGTTTTTT	CAISESPGTLEKLFF
TRBV29-1	TRBJ1-1	many	NA	TGCAGCCTCAGGGGTGACACTGAAGCTTTCTTT	CSLRGDTEAFF
TRBV15	TRBJ2-7	many	TRBD1	TGTGCCACCAGCAGACTCGGACAGGGGGACTACGAGCAGTACTTC	CATSRLGQGDYEQYF
TRBV2	TRBJ1-2	NA	NA	TGTGCCAGCAGGCCAGGAGGGGACCCTGGAAACACCTTC	CASRPGGDPGNTF
TRBV25-1	TRBJ2-5	once	NA	TGTGCCAGCAGTTCGACTCCGAGGGGGACCCAGTACTTC	CASSSTPRGTQYF
TRBV11-2	TRBJ2-1	NA	NA	TGTGCCAGCCATCAAGGAGGGGGCAGTGAGCAGTTCTTC	CASHQGGGSEQFF